The rows below give T cell receptor beta chains drawn from one sample of a study of T cell responses to AZD1222 COVID-19 vaccine. Assay used: immunoSEQ multiplex PCR; TCRdb lists only in-frame clones, some missing. The table records 75,000 to 100,000 clones, 92% of them present only once. The sequencing here drew on peripheral blood, taken 28 days after the second AZD1222 dose. All receptors derive from an adult who received the AZD1222 COVID-19 vaccine. Each CDR3 is given with its conserved first and last residue. The order of the fields is D gene, J gene, V gene, CDR3 length, clone size, CDR3 protein, CDR3 DNA. The D gene is left open where the match is weak. Only part of the rows carry a size: once, few, many, or a class if the clone is expanded.

d_gene: TRBD1; j_gene: TRBJ2-5; v_gene: TRBV5-1; len: 14; abundance: .; CDR3aa: CASSYKDREETQYF; CDR3nt: TGCGCCAGCAGCTACAAGGACAGGGAAGAGACCCAGTACTTC
d_gene: TRBD1; j_gene: TRBJ2-7; v_gene: TRBV27; len: 18; abundance: .; CDR3aa: CASTLRGRDRGRSYEQYF; CDR3nt: TGTGCCAGCACTCTCCGAGGGCGGGACAGGGGGCGTTCCTACGAGCAGTACTTC
d_gene: .; j_gene: TRBJ1-2; v_gene: TRBV19; len: 15; abundance: .; CDR3aa: CASSIDGDTAYGYTF; CDR3nt: TGTGCCAGTAGTATAGACGGGGACACGGCCTATGGCTACACCTTC
d_gene: .; j_gene: TRBJ1-2; v_gene: TRBV18; len: 14; abundance: .; CDR3aa: CASSGDSSMGGYTF; CDR3nt: TGTGCCAGCTCAGGAGACAGTTCAATGGGTGGCTACACCTTC
d_gene: .; j_gene: TRBJ1-1; v_gene: TRBV15; len: 15; abundance: .; CDR3aa: CATSRAGTGYTEAFF; CDR3nt: TGTGCCACCAGCAGAGCCGGCACAGGGTACACTGAAGCTTTCTTT
d_gene: TRBD1; j_gene: TRBJ1-5; v_gene: TRBV7-8; len: 17; abundance: .; CDR3aa: CASSRGQGRSSNQPQHF; CDR3nt: TGTGCCAGCAGCCGGGGACAGGGCAGGAGTAGCAATCAGCCCCAGCATTTT
d_gene: TRBD2; j_gene: TRBJ2-7; v_gene: TRBV14; len: 14; abundance: .; CDR3aa: CASSPRDYSYEQYF; CDR3nt: TGTGCCAGCAGCCCCCGGGACTACTCCTACGAGCAGTACTTC
d_gene: .; j_gene: TRBJ1-1; v_gene: TRBV27; len: 15; abundance: .; CDR3aa: CASRKQGLMNTEAFF; CDR3nt: TGTGCCAGCAGGAAACAGGGACTCATGAACACTGAAGCTTTCTTT
d_gene: .; j_gene: TRBJ1-3; v_gene: TRBV18; len: 16; abundance: .; CDR3aa: CASSPVEGLAGNTIYF; CDR3nt: TGTGCCAGCTCACCAGTGGAAGGGCTTGCCGGAAACACCATATATTTT
d_gene: .; j_gene: TRBJ1-1; v_gene: TRBV12-3/TRBV12-4; len: 13; abundance: .; CDR3aa: CASSPDGNTEAFF; CDR3nt: TGTGCCAGCAGTCCCGACGGAAACACTGAAGCTTTCTTT
d_gene: .; j_gene: TRBJ2-1; v_gene: TRBV4-2; len: 17; abundance: .; CDR3aa: CASSQEETSSPYNEQFF; CDR3nt: TGTGCCAGCAGCCAAGAAGAGACTTCGAGTCCCTACAATGAGCAGTTCTTC
d_gene: .; j_gene: TRBJ1-1; v_gene: TRBV2; len: 14; abundance: once; CDR3aa: CASIMTGTHTEAFF; CDR3nt: TGTGCCAGCATTATGACCGGGACTCACACTGAAGCTTTCTTT
d_gene: .; j_gene: TRBJ2-1; v_gene: TRBV5-1; len: 14; abundance: .; CDR3aa: CASSLGDTADEQFF; CDR3nt: TGCGCCAGCAGCTTGGGGGACACCGCGGATGAGCAGTTCTTC
d_gene: .; j_gene: TRBJ1-2; v_gene: TRBV27; len: 18; abundance: .; CDR3aa: CASSLWGNNRGAGVGYTF; CDR3nt: TGTGCCAGCAGCCTTTGGGGAAATAACCGGGGGGCAGGGGTCGGCTACACCTTC
d_gene: TRBD1; j_gene: TRBJ2-2; v_gene: TRBV28; len: 17; abundance: once; CDR3aa: CASSYPGTGYDTGELFF; CDR3nt: TGTGCCAGCAGTTATCCCGGGACAGGGTATGACACCGGGGAGCTGTTTTTT
d_gene: .; j_gene: TRBJ2-1; v_gene: TRBV6-5; len: 14; abundance: .; CDR3aa: CASSARTAGNEQFF; CDR3nt: TGTGCCAGCAGCGCACGGACAGCAGGCAATGAGCAGTTCTTC